Each of the 25 T cell receptor beta chains below was sequenced from the same sample in a study of T cells in women clearing cervical HPV infection. Some clones are missing from TCRdb's copy, which holds only in-frame ones; the method was immunoSEQ multiplex PCR. Found here are roughly 48,000 clones; the top ten clones hold around 1.6%. The specimen was blood buffy coat. Receptors originate from a woman aged 18 to 69 with a cervical HPV16 infection that either progressed to CIN3+ or cleared (not recorded which).

Comments on this clone: The sequence runs out 3 residues before the end of the CDR3; the remainder is reconstructed from the germline J gene. The rearrangement joins TRBV6-2 or TRBV6-3 to TRBJ2-5, with D maybe TRBD2 (6 bases). V gave up 6 bases and J gave up 2 bases, with 16 bases separating them. The CDR3 length is 15 residues. Looked up from germline, CDR1 is MNHEY and CDR2 is SVGEGT. The CDR3 bases that were read are TGTGCCAGCAGCCACATTGTGGGGGGTCAAGAGACC. It codes for CASSHIVGGQET. The entire CDR3 sequence reads CASSHIVGGQETQYF.

A word on this clone: The read finishes 3 residues shy of the CDR3 end, and the germline J gene is used to complete it. The chain combines TRBV5-1 with TRBJ1-3; unclear D gene. Germline-derived CDR1 and CDR2 are SGHRS and YFSETQ. The V end lost 4 bases, the J end lost 0 bases, and 11 bases lay between the germline ends. CDR3 length: 15 residues. CDR3 DNA (partial): TGCGCCAGCAGCCCGCCGCGGAGCTCTGGAAACACC. Protein: CASSPPRSSGNT. The whole CDR3 region reads CASSPPRSSGNTIYF.

Of note for this clone: The read is 3 residues too short to cover the CDR3 end, so that end is filled in from the germline J gene. The chain is built from TRBV10-3 and TRBJ1-5; D is ambiguous. The CDR3 is 12 residues long. The V and J ends lost 10 bases and 3 bases respectively, with 10 bases between them. The germline gives CDR1 ENHRY, CDR2 SYGVKD. CDR3 residues: CATAGSNQPQHF. The CDR3 DNA, read in part, is TGTGCCACCGCAGGTTCCAATCAGCCC.

Incomplete CDR3 DNA: TGTGCCAGCAGCTTAGGGGGGACAGGGAGGCACGAG. Encoded protein: CASSLGGTGRHE. The whole CDR3 protein is CASSLGGTGRHEQYF. V is TRBV13 and J is TRBJ2-7, with 9 bases matching TRBD1. The read comes to an end 3 residues before the CDR3 does, leaving the germline J gene to fill in the end. V was pared by 0 bases and J by 5 bases, with 5 bases of the junction left unmatched. Germline assignment: CDR1 PRHDT and CDR2 FYEKMQ (reference sequence). The CDR3 has 15 amino acids. The whole variable domain, remainder taken from reference TRBV13 and TRBJ2-7, is AAGVIQSPRHLIKEKRETATLKCYPIPRHDTVYWYQQGPGQDPQFLISFYEKMQSDKGSIPDRFSAQQFSDYHSELNMSSLELGDSALYFCASSLGGTGRHEQYFGPGTRLTVT.

Turning to this clone: The sequence runs out 3 residues before the end of the CDR3; the remainder is reconstructed from the germline J gene. The chain is built from TRBV28 and TRBJ2-1, with 7 bases fitting TRBD2. Germline V lookup: CDR1 MDHEN, CDR2 SYDVKM. This CDR3 comprises 14 residues. V shed 8 bases and J 8 bases; nucleotides not matched to a gene: 12. The CDR3 DNA, read in part, is TGTGCCAGCGGGATGGGGGGGATTTACCATGAG. As protein: CASGMGGIYHE. The CDR3 in full is CASGMGGIYHEQFF.

In regard to this clone: The read halts 3 residues ahead of the CDR3 end, with the missing end drawn from the germline J gene. V gene TRBV4-2 combines with J gene TRBJ2-3, with TRBD2 as a possible D gene (6 bases). Germline V gives CDR1 LGHNA, CDR2 YNFKEQ. Trimming pared 0 bases from V and 4 bases from J, leaving 20 bases between. The CDR3 is made up of 18 amino acids. CDR3 bases read: TGTGCCAGCAGCCAAGAGGTTACTAGCAGGTTTCGCGCAGATACG. It specifies CASSQEVTSRFRADT. The whole CDR3 protein is CASSQEVTSRFRADTQYF.

As regards this clone: The CDR3 goes on 3 residues after the read ends, and that part is filled in from the germline J gene. The chain carries TRBV7-9 and TRBJ2-3; 7 positions match TRBD1. Germline CDR1 and CDR2: SEHNR and FQNEAQ (reference sequence). The CDR3 runs 15 residues. The ends lost 4 bases at V and 6 bases at J; junction bases unmatched: 10. The CDR3: CASSSLTGWLDTQYF. The sequenced CDR3 bases are TGTGCCAGCAGCTCCTTGACAGGGTGGCTTGATACG.

In the case of this clone: Sequencing ends 3 residues short of the CDR3 end; the germline J gene provides the rest. The chain joins TRBV20-1 to TRBJ2-1; D gene unclear. The germline V and J ends were trimmed by 1 base and 0 bases, with 13 bases remaining between them. CDR3 length: 16 residues. Germline lookup yields CDR1 DFQATT and CDR2 SNEGSKA (reference sequence). The covered CDR3 bases are TGCAGTGCTAGAGTACGAGAACATTTCTCCTACAATGAG. It is translated as CSARVREHFSYNE. The full CDR3 reads CSARVREHFSYNEQFF.

For this clone: Germline is not matched at one junction end, which may reflect a read error. The read falls 3 residues short of the CDR3 end, and the missing part is taken from the germline J gene. This chain connects TRBV6-2 or TRBV6-3 to TRBJ2-5; maybe TRBD2 (6 bases). This CDR3 is built from 16 residues. CDR1 is MNHEY, CDR2 SVGEGT, per germline. CDR3 sequence reads: CASRYSARGRGETQYF. CDR3 DNA (partial): TGTGCCAGCAGATACTCGGCGCGGGGTAGAGGCGAGACC.

Details on this clone: The read falls 3 residues short of the CDR3 end, and the missing part is taken from the germline J gene. V usage is TRBV5-1 and J usage is TRBJ1-1, with TRBD1 matching over 10 bases. Germline V lookup: CDR1 SGHRS, CDR2 YFSETQ. This CDR3 has 14 residues. V trimming: 4 bases; J trimming: 5 bases; junction bases outside the gene matches: 5. Partial CDR3 DNA: TGCGCCAGCAGCCTGGGACAGGGGAGTACTGAA. Translated, it gives CASSLGQGSTE. The entire CDR3 is CASSLGQGSTEAFF.

Remarks on this clone: Read sequence stops 3 residues before the CDR3 end, and the germline J gene provides the missing end. This chain connects TRBV6-1 to TRBJ2-1; 10 nucleotides line up with TRBD1. This CDR3 comprises 13 residues. Germline V CDR1 and CDR2: MNHNS, SASEGT. With 3 bases clipped from V and 9 bases from J, the junction kept 2 bases outside the gene matches. CDR3 sequence reads: CASSDGTGVEQFF. The sequenced CDR3 bases are TGTGCCAGCAGTGATGGGACAGGGGTTGAG.

Comments on this clone: The germline gene is not matched at one end of the junction; a read error may be the cause. The observed sequence ends 3 residues before the CDR3 terminus, with the missing tail filled in from the germline J gene. The J gene is TRBJ1-1, the V gene TRBV4-2; 7 positions match TRBD1. Germline CDR1 is LGHNA and CDR2 is YNFKEQ. The CDR3 consists of 15 residues. The sequenced CDR3 bases are TGCGCCAGCAGCCAAGATCCCCAGGGGGGTACTGAA. Protein product: CASSQDPQGGTE. The whole CDR3 sequence reads CASSQDPQGGTEAFF.

On this clone: The read finishes 3 residues shy of the CDR3 end, and the germline J gene is used to complete it. V and J are TRBV19 and TRBJ2-1; perhaps TRBD2 as D (6 bases). CDR3 length: 15 residues. Between the trimmed V and J ends, which lost 4 bases and 4 bases, there was a span of 14 bases. CDR1 and CDR2 from the germline V gene are LNHDA and SQIVND (reference sequence). CDR3 sequence: CASSKLARAYNEQFF. The CDR3 DNA, read in part, is TGTGCCAGTAGTAAACTAGCACGGGCATACAATGAG.

Comments on this clone: The missing CDR3 end, 3 residues past where the read stops, is filled in from the germline J gene. This rearrangement joins TRBV19 to TRBJ2-2, with D possibly TRBD2 on 7 matching bases. The V end was cut by 4 bases, the J end by 0 bases, with 15 bases between. CDR1 is LNHDA and CDR2 is SQIVND in the germline V gene (reference sequence). The CDR3 covers 17 residues. This CDR3 reads CASSTLAGAANTGELFF. The DNA read from the CDR3 is TGTGCCAGTAGTACCCTGGCGGGGGCCGCGAACACCGGGGAG. The entire variable domain, with the rest obtained from reference TRBV19 and TRBJ2-2, is as follows: DGGITQSPKYLFRKEGQNVTLSCEQNLNHDAMYWYRQDPGQGLRLIYYSQIVNDFQKGDIAEGYSVSREKKESFPLTVTSAQKNPTAFYLCASSTLAGAANTGELFFGEGSRLTVL.

About this clone: Read data end 3 residues before the CDR3 end; the end is taken from the germline J gene. The chain joins TRBV29-1 to TRBJ2-1, with D tentatively TRBD1 (6 bases). Germline CDR1 and CDR2: SQVTM and ANQGSEA. This CDR3 is 12 amino acids long. The V end was cut by 4 bases, the J end by 2 bases, with 6 bases between. CDR3 DNA, as far as it was read: TGCAGCGTTGGGACAGCCTACAATGAG. It is translated as CSVGTAYNE. The CDR3 as a whole reads CSVGTAYNEQFF.

For this clone: The read comes to an end 3 residues before the CDR3 does, leaving the germline J gene to fill in the end. The chain combines TRBV7-8 with TRBJ1-1; perhaps TRBD1 as D (5 bases). The CDR3 runs to 13 residues. Deletions cut 5 bases from V and 4 bases from J, with 11 bases between. Germline V lookup: CDR1 SGHVS, CDR2 FQNEAQ. The CDR3 loop is CASSQGPSTEAFF. CDR3 bases read: TGTGCCAGCAGCCAGGGTCCGAGCACTGAA.

Note on this clone: The read gets to within 3 residues of the CDR3 end, and the germline J gene fills in the rest. This chain connects TRBV11-2 to TRBJ2-2; D gene uncertain. V was cut by 0 bases and J by 7 bases, with 12 bases left in between. This CDR3 is built from 15 residues. CDR1 and CDR2 (germline): SGHAT, FQNNGV. Incomplete CDR3 DNA: TGTGCCAGCAGCTTAGATTCCGAATACGGCGGGGAG. Translation: CASSLDSEYGGE. The full CDR3 is CASSLDSEYGGELFF. Supplemented by reference TRBV11-2 and TRBJ2-2, the full variable domain reads EAGVAQSPRYKIIEKRQSVAFWCNPISGHATLYWYQQILGQGPKLLIQFQNNGVVDDSQLPKDRFSAERLKGVDSTLKIQPAKLEDSAVYLCASSLDSEYGGELFFGEGSRLTVL.

As for this clone: The read stops 3 residues short of the end of the CDR3; the missing end is completed from the germline J gene. The chain joins TRBV5-1 to TRBJ2-1, with a tentative D call TRBD1 (6 bases). Per the germline V gene, CDR1 is SGHRS and CDR2 is YFSETQ. V was cut by 0 bases and J by 0 bases, with 16 bases left in between. This CDR3 is built from 18 residues. CDR3 DNA (partial): TGCGCCAGCAGCTTGGCCCGTGGACAGCCGAGCTCCTACAATGAG. Its translation: CASSLARGQPSSYNE. The full CDR3 is CASSLARGQPSSYNEQFF.

Turning to this clone: The read terminates 3 residues before the CDR3 end, so the remaining end is supplied by the germline J gene. This rearrangement joins TRBV2 to TRBJ2-3, with 7 bases lining up with TRBD2. The length of the CDR3 is 17 residues. V trimming: 6 bases; J trimming: 2 bases; junction bases outside the gene matches: 14. Germline CDR1 and CDR2: SNHLY and FYNNEI. CDR3 DNA (partial): TGTGCCAGCAGCGGCGACTCACGCCTAGCGGACACAGATACG. This gives the protein CASSGDSRLADTDT. The full CDR3 sequence reads CASSGDSRLADTDTQYF.

On this clone: The read stops 3 residues short of the end of the CDR3; the missing end is completed from the germline J gene. This sequence joins TRBV20-1 and TRBJ2-3, with 10 bases matching TRBD2. V shed 0 bases, J shed 0 bases, and the junction held 3 bases outside the gene matches. This CDR3 region has 16 residues. Germline V gene data show CDR1 as DFQATT and CDR2 as SNEGSKA (reference sequence). CDR3 in amino acids: CSARDQAGGSTDTQYF. Partial CDR3 DNA: TGCAGTGCTAGAGATCAAGCGGGGGGGAGCACAGATACG.

In regard to this clone: Coverage ceases 3 residues before the CDR3 finishes, and the germline J gene fills in the end. The chain has TRBV7-2 and TRBJ1-2; 11 nucleotides line up with TRBD1. The germline CDR1 and CDR2 sequences are SGHTA and FQGNSA. This CDR3 comprises 15 residues. The CDR3: CASSLGTGGAGGYTF. CDR3 bases read: TGTGCCAGCAGCTTAGGGACAGGGGGCGCAGGAGGC. The full variable domain, with the rest looked up from reference TRBV7-2 and TRBJ1-2, is GAGVSQSPSNKVTEKGKDVELRCDPISGHTALYWYRQSLGQGLEFLIYFQGNSAPDKSGLPSDRFSAERTGGSVSTLTIQRTQQEDSAVYLCASSLGTGGAGGYTFGSGTRLTVV.

Worth noting for this clone: The read ends 3 residues early relative to the CDR3; the germline J gene fills the gap. The gene calls are TRBV7-8 and TRBJ1-5; D is undetermined. Germline lookup yields CDR1 SGHVS and CDR2 FQNEAQ. Trimming took off 5 bases at V and 0 bases at J, with 5 bases between the two ends. The CDR3 consists of 13 residues. The CDR3 sequence is CASSKYSNQPQHF. CDR3 DNA (partial): TGTGCCAGCAGCAAATATAGCAATCAGCCC. Full variable domain (rest looked up from reference TRBV7-8 and TRBJ1-5): GAGVSQSPRYKVAKRGQDVALRCDPISGHVSLFWYQQALGQGPEFLTYFQNEAQLDKSGLPSDRFFAERPEGSVSTLKIQRTQQEDSAVYLCASSKYSNQPQHFGDGTRLSIL.

Notes on this clone: Read sequence stops 3 residues before the CDR3 end, and the germline J gene provides the missing end. This rearrangement joins TRBV29-1 to TRBJ1-3; D gene uncertain. The CDR3 sequence is 13 residues long. V shed 5 bases and J shed 4 bases, with 12 bases lying between them. The germline V gene encodes CDR1 SQVTM and CDR2 ANQGSEA. The CDR3 is CSVSTSGGNTIYF. The CDR3 DNA, read in part, is TGCAGCGTTTCCACCTCGGGGGGAAACACC.

Notes on this clone: The CDR3 end lies 3 residues beyond the end of the read and is filled in from the germline J gene. The chain joins TRBV19 to TRBJ2-2; 9 nucleotides line up with TRBD2. Germline V gene sequence: CDR1 LNHDA, CDR2 SQIVND (reference sequence). J lost 2 bases, V lost 1 base, and 11 bases had no gene match. CDR3 length: 19 residues. Incomplete CDR3 DNA: TGTGCCAGTAGTATAGGTAGCGGGAGTTCTCTCTCTAACACCGGGGAG. Its translation: CASSIGSGSSLSNTGE. The entire CDR3 protein is CASSIGSGSSLSNTGELFF.

In regard to this clone: The DNA ends 3 residues before the CDR3 does, and the rest of the CDR3 is filled in from the germline J gene. The chain employs TRBV5-1 and TRBJ2-3; 10 positions match TRBD2. Germline CDR1 is SGHRS and CDR2 is YFSETQ. V lost 9 bases and J lost 2; bases outside the gene matches: 3. This CDR3 is built from 13 residues. The CDR3 loop is CATGTSDTDTQYF. The CDR3 bases that were read are TGCGCCACCGGGACTAGCGACACAGATACG.